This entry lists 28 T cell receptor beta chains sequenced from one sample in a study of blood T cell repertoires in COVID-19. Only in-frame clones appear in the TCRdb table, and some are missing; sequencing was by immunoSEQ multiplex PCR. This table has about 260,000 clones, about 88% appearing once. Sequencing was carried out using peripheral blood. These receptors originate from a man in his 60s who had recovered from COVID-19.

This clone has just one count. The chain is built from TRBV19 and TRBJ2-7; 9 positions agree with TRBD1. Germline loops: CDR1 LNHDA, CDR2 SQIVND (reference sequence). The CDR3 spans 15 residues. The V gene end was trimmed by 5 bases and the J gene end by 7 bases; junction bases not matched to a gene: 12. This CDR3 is CASSRNRDRVMEQYF. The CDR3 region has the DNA TGTGCCAGTAGTCGTAACAGGGACAGGGTAATGGAGCAGTACTTC.

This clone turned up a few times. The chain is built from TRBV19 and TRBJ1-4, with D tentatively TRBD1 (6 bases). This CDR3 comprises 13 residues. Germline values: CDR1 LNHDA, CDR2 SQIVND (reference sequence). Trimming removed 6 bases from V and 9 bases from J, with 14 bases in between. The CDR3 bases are TGTGCCAGTAGACCTGCTGGACAGAAAAAACTGTTTTTT. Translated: CASRPAGQKKLFF.

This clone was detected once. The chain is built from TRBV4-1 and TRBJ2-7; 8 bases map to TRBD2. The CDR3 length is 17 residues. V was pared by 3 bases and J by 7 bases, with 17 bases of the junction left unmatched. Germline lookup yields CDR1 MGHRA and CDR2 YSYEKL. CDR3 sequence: CASSQTISGLALWEQYF. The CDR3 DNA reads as TGCGCCAGCAGCCAGACAATTAGTGGACTAGCTCTTTGGGAGCAGTACTTC.

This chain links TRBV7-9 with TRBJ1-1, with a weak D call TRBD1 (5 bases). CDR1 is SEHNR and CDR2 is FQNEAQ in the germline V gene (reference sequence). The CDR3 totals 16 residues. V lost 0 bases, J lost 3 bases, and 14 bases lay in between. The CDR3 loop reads CASSLAAGSRDTEAFF. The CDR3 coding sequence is TGTGCCAGCAGCTTAGCAGCAGGGTCCAGAGACACTGAAGCTTTCTTT.

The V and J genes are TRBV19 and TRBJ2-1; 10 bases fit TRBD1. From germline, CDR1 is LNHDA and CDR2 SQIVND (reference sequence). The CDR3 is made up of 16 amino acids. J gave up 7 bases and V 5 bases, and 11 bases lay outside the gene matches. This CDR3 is CASSSHDRGRENEQFF. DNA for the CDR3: TGTGCCAGTAGTTCCCACGACAGGGGGCGCGAGAATGAGCAGTTCTTC. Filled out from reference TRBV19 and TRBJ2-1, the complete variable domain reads DGGITQSPKYLFRKEGQNVTLSCEQNLNHDAMYWYRQDPGQGLRLIYYSQIVNDFQKGDIAEGYSVSREKKESFPLTVTSAQKNPTAFYLCASSSHDRGRENEQFFGPGTRLTVL.

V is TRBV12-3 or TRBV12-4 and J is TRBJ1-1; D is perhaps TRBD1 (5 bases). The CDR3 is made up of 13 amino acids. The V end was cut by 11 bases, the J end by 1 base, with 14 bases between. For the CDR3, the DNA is TGTGCCGCGGGGGGTCTTCAGAACACTGAAGCTTTCTTT. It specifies CAAGGLQNTEAFF.

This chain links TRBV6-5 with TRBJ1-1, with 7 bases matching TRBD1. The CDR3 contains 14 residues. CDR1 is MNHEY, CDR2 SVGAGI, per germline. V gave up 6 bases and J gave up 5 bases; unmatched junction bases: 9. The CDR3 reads CASSLRQGKTEAFF. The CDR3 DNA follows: TGTGCCAGCAGCCTACGACAGGGAAAAACTGAAGCTTTCTTT.

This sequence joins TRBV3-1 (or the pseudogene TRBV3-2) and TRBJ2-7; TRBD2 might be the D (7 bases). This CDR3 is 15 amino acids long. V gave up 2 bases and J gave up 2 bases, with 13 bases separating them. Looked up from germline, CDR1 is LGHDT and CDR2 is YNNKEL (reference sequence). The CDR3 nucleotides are TGTGCCAGCAGCCAATGGACGGGGGGCCCCTACGAGCAGTACTTC. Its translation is CASSQWTGGPYEQYF.

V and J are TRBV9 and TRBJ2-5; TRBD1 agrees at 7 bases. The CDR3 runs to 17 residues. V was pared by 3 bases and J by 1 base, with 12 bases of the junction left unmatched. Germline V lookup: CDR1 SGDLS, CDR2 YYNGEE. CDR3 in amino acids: CASSADHSRDSQETQYF. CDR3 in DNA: TGTGCCAGCAGCGCGGATCACTCCCGGGACAGCCAAGAGACCCAGTACTTC.

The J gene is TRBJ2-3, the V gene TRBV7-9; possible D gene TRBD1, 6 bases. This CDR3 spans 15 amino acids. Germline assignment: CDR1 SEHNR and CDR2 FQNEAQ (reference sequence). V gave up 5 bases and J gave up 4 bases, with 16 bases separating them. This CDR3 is CASSPGVRASDTQYF. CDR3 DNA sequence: TGTGCCAGCAGCCCAGGGGTCCGAGCCTCAGATACGCAGTATTTT.

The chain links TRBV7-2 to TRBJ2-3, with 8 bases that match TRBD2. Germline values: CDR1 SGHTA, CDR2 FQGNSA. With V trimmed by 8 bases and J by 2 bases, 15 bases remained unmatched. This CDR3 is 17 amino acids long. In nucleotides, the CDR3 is TGTGCCAGCGCGAGTCTCCGGACTAGCCCAAACACAGATACGCAGTATTTT. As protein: CASASLRTSPNTDTQYF.

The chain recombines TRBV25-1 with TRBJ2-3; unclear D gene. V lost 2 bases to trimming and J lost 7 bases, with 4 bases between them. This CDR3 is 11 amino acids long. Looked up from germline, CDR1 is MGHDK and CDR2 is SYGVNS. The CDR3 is CASSEGHTQYF. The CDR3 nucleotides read TGTGCCAGCAGTGAAGGGCATACGCAGTATTTT.

The CDR3 DNA is TGTGCCAGCAGCTTGGGACAGGGGGCGATAGGTGGAAACACCATATATTTT. Its translation: CASSLGQGAIGGNTIYF. This rearrangement joins TRBV7-6 to TRBJ1-3; 12 nucleotides line up with TRBD1. The junction had 6 bases not matched to a gene; V was cut back by 3 bases and J by 3 bases. CDR3 length: 17 amino acids. Germline CDR1 reads SGHVS; CDR2 reads FNYEAQ.

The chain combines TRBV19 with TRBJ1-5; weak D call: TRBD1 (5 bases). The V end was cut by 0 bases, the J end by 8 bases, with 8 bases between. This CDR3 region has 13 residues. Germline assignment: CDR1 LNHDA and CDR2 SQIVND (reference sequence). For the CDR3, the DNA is TGTGCCAGTAGTATAGACAGGGTAAAGCCCCAGCATTTT. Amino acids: CASSIDRVKPQHF.

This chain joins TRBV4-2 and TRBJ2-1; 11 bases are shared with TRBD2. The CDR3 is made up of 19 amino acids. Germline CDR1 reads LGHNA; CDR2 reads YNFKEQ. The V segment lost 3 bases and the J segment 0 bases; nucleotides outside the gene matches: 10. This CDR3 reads CASSQDGLAGDSSYNEQFF. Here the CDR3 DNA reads TGTGCCAGCAGCCAGGATGGACTAGCGGGTGATAGCTCCTACAATGAGCAGTTCTTC.

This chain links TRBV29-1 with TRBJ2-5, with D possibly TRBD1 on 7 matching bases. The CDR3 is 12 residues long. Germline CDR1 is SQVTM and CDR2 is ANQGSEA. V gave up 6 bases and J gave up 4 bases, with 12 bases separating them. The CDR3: CSVYRGGETQYF. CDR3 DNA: TGCAGCGTATACAGGGGAGGAGAGACCCAGTACTTC.

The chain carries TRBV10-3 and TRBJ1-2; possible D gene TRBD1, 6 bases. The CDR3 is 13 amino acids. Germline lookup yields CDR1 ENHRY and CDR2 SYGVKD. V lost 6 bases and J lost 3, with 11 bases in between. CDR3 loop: CAIRDSKDYGYTF. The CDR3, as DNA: TGTGCCATCAGGGACAGCAAAGACTATGGCTACACCTTC.

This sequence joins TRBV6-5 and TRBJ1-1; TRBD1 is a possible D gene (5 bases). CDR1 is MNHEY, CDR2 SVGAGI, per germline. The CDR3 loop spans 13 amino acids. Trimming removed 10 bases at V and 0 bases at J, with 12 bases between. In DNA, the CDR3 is TGTGCCACCCCGCGACAGTTGAACACTGAAGCTTTCTTT. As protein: CATPRQLNTEAFF.

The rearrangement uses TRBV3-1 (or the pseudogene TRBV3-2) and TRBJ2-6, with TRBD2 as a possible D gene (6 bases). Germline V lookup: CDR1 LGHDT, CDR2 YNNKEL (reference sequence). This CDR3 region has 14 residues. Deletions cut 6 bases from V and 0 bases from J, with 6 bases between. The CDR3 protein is CASRGGSGANVLTF. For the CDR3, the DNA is TGTGCCAGCAGGGGGGGCTCTGGGGCCAACGTCCTGACTTTC.

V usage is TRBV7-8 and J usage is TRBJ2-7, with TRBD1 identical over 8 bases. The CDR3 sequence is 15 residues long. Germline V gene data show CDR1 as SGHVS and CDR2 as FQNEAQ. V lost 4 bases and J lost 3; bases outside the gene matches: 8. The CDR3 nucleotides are TGTGCCAGCAGCTCCGGACAGGGCATACTCTACGAGCAGTACTTC. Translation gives CASSSGQGILYEQYF.

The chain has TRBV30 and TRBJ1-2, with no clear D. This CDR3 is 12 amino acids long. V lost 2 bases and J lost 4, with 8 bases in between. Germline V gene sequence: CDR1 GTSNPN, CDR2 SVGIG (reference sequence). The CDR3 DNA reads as TGTGCCTGGAGTAGCGGGCCCTATGGCTACACCTTC. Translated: CAWSSGPYGYTF.

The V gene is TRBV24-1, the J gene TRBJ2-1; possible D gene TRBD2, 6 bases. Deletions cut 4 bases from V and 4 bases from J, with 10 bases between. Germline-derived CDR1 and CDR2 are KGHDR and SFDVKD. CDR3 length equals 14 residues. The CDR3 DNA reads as TGTGCCACCAGTGACACCGGGGGTTACAATGAGCAGTTCTTC. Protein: CATSDTGGYNEQFF.

This chain's CDR3 is CATLGGTGLSYTF. CDR3 nucleotide sequence: TGTGCCACCCTGGGGGGGACAGGGCTCAGCTACACCTTC. The chain couples TRBV6-5 to TRBJ1-2, with 9 bases matching TRBD1. This CDR3 comprises 13 residues. V trimming: 10 bases; J trimming: 9 bases; junction bases outside the gene matches: 12. Germline CDR1 MNHEY, CDR2 SVGAGI.

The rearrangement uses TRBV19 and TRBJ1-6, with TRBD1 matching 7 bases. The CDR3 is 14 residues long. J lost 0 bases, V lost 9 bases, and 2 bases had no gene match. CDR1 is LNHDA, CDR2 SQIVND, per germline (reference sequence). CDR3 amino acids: CASGQVSYNSPLHF. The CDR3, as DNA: TGTGCCAGCGGACAGGTCTCCTATAATTCACCCCTCCACTTT.

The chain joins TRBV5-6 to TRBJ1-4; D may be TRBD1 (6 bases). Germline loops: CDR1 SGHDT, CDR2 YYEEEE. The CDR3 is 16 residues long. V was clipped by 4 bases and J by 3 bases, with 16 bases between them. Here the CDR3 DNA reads TGTGCCAGCAGCCCCATAGGGGGGGGCCCTAATGAAAAACTGTTTTTT. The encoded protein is CASSPIGGGPNEKLFF.

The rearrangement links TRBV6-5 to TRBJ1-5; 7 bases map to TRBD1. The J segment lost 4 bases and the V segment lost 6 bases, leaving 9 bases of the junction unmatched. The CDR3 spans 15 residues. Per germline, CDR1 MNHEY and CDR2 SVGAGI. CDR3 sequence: CASRKVSGGNQPQHF. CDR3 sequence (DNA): TGTGCCAGCAGAAAAGTCTCAGGGGGGAATCAGCCCCAGCATTTT.

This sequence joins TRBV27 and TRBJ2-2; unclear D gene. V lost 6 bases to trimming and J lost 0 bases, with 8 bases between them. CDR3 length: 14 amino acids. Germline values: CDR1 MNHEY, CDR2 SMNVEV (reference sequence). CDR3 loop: CASRAPSNTGELFF. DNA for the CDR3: TGTGCCAGCAGGGCCCCATCGAACACCGGGGAGCTGTTTTTT.

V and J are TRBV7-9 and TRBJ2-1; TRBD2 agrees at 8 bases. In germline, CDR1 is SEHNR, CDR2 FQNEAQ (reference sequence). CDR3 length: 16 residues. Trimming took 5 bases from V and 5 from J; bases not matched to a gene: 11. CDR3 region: CASSRARTSLNNEQFF. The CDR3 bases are TGTGCCAGCAGCCGTGCGCGGACTAGCCTGAACAATGAGCAGTTCTTC.